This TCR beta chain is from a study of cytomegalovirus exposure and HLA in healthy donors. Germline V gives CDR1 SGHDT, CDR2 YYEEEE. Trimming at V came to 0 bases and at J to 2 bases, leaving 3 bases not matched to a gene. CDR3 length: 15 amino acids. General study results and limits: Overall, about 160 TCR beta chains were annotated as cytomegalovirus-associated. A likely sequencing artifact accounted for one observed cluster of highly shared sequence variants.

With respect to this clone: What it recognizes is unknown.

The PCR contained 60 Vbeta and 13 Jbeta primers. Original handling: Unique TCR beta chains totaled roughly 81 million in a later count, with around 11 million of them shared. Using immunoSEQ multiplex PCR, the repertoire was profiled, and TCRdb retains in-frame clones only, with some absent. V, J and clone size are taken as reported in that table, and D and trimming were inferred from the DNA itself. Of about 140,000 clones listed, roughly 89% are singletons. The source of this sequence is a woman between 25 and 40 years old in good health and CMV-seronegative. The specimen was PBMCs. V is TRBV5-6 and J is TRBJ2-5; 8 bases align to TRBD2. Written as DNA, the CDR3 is TGTGCCAGCAGCTTGGTAGTAGCGGGACAAGAGACCCAGTACTTC. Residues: CASSLVVAGQETQYF. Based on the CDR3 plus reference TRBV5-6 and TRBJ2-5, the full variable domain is DAGVTQSPTHLIKTRGQQVTLRCSPKSGHDTVSWYQQALGQGPQFIFQYYEEEERQRGNFPDRFSGHQFPNYSSELNVNALLLGDSALYLCASSLVVAGQETQYFGPGTRLLVL.